Sequencing of this T cell receptor (beta chain) was carried out in a study of cytomegalovirus exposure and HLA in healthy donors. Study details: From HLA-typed donors, an early data release held about 85 million unique TCRs. Study-level points and caveats: With further analysis later on, most CMV-associated TCR beta chains appeared HLA-restricted. Accurate prediction of HLA-A and HLA-B alleles (for most subjects) was reportedly achieved from TCR beta sequences.

Donors were ostensibly healthy at sampling, although undocumented immune exposures were probable. This PCR relied on a set of 60 Vbeta primers and 13 Jbeta primers. The data were produced by immunoSEQ multiplex PCR, yet TCRdb's version contains in-frame clones alone and is incomplete. This sample has some 200,000 clones, with about 70% found just once. Of note for this clone: Its antigen is still unknown.

Losses at the gene ends were 4 bases for V and 0 bases for J; bases not matched to a gene: 12. CDR1 is SGHRS, CDR2 YFSETQ, per germline. The length of the CDR3 is 17 residues. The chain couples TRBV5-1 to TRBJ2-7; 8 bases fit TRBD1. The clonotype comes from a woman between 25 and 40 years old in good health and CMV-seronegative. The sample taken for sequencing was PBMCs. The CDR3 region is CASSLDRSGQVSYEQYF. The CDR3 nucleotides are TGCGCCAGCAGCCTGGACAGATCGGGACAGGTCTCCTACGAGCAGTACTTC.